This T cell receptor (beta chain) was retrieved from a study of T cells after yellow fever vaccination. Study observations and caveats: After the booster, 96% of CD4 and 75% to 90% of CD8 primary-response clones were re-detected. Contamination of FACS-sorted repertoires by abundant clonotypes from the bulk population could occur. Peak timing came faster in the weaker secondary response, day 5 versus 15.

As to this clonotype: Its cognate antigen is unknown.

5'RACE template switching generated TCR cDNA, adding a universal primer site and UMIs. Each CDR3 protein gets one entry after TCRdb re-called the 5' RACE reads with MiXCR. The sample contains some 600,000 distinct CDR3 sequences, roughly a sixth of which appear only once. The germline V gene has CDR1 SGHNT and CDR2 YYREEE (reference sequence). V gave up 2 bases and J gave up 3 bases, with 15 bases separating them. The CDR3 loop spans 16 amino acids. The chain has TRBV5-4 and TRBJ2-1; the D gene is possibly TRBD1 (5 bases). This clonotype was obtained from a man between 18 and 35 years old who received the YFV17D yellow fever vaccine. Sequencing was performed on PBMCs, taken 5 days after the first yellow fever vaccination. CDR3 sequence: CASSFRQGNVYNEQFF. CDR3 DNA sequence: TGTGCCAGCAGCTTTCGTCAGGGAAATGTCTACAATGAGCAGTTCTTC.